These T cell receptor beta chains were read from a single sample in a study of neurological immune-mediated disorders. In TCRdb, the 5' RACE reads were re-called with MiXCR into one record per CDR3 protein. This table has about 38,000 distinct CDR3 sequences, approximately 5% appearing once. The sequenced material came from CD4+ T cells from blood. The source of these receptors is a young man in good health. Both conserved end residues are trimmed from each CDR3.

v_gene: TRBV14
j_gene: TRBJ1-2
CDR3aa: ASSLDRRGYT

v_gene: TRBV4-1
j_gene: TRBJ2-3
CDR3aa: ASSQKGLAFSTDTQY

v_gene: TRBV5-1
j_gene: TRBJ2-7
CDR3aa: ASSHQVPTYEQY

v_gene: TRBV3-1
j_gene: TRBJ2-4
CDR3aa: ASSQQGRNIQY

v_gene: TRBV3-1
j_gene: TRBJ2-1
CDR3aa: ANSPPERTGEQF

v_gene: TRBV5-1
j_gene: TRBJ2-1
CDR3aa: ASSLPSNEQF

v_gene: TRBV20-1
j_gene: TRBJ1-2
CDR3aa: SARDGRGHHYGYT

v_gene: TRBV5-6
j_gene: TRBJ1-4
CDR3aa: ASSLIGQGGEKLF

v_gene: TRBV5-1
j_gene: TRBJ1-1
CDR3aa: ASSLTGDTEAF

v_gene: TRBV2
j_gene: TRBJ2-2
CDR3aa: ASSDLGTGELF

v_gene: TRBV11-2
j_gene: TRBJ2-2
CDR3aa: AAGSGATGELF

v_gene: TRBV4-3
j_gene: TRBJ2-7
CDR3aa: ASSHRTGDYEQY

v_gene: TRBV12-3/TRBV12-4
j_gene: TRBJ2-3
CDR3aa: ASSLGEDTQY

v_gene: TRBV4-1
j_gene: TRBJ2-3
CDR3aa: ASSQEERGTDTQY

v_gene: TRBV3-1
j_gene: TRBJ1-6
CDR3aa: ASSQVGHQSPLH

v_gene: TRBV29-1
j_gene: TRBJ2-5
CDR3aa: SVDYRVGETQY

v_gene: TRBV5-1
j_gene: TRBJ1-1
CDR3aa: ASSRRQGKNTEAF

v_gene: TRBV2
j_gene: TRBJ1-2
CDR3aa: ASNRRQGQGGANYGYT

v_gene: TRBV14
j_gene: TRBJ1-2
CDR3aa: ASSQEGGGGYT

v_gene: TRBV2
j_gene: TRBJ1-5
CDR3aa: ASSPGPDSNQPQH

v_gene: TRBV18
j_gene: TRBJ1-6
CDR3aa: ASSSEVGPGPLH

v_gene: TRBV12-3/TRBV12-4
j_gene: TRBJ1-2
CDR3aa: ASLLGGSRAYGYT

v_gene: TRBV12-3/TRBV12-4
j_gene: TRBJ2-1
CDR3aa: VSRPRWAYNEQF

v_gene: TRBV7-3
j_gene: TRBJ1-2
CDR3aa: ASSLTPGQFYGYT

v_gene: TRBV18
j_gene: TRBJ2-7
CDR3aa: ASSLTGGVSYEQY

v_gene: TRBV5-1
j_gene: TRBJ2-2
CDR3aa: ASSLEGNTGELF

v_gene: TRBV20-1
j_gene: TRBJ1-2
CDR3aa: SASGENYGYT

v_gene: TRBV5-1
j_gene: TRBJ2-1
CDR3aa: ASSQEGGDSYNEQF

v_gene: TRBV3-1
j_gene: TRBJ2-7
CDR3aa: ASSQGRKAEQY

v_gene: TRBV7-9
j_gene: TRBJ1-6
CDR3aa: ASSPQTGNNSPLH

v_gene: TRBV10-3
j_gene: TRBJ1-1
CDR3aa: AISPHADRLTEAF

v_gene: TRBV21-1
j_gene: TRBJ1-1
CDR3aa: ASPTEAF

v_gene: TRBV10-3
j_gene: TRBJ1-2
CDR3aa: AISEGGTGPKSPYGYT